This T cell receptor beta chain was obtained from a study of blood T cell repertoires in COVID-19. Whole-study context: Specimens from acute and convalescent COVID-19 originated in the United States, Italy and Spain. T cells, B-cell-depleted T cells, or PBMCs supplied cDNA or gDNA.

Authors' analysis steps: Counts of nucleated cells, estimated from reference gene primer amplification, were obtained. Repertoires were generated with immunoSEQ multiplex PCR, while TCRdb's copy carries only in-frame clones and drops some. Clone size and V and J calls were adopted from that table, with D and trimming inferred from the DNA. This table has almost 35,000 clones, about 90% appearing once. The CDR3 spans 16 residues. Input material: peripheral blood. The rearrangement links TRBV12-1 to TRBJ1-2. TRBV12-1 is annotated as a pseudogene. The source is a man between 60 and 75 years old with active COVID-19. The CDR3 region has the DNA TGTGCCAGCAGCTTTGTGCGGGACGAAGCTAACTATGGCTACACCTTC. Translation: CASSFVRDEANYGYTF.